These T cell receptor beta chains were read from a single sample in a study of blood T cell repertoires in COVID-19. The assay was immunoSEQ multiplex PCR, and TCRdb's table has in-frame clones only and misses some. The table includes fewer than 250,000 clones, 70% to 90% detected once. The sequenced material came from PBMCs or T cells enriched from blood (not recorded which). The receptors shown here come from a young man who had recovered from COVID-19. Each CDR3 is given with its conserved first and last residue. The D gene is left open where the match is weak. Expanded clones are given a class, and other clones once, few, many or no size at all.

clone size: once; J gene: TRBJ1-1; V gene: TRBV3-1/TRBV3-2; D gene: .; CDR3 DNA: TGTGCCAGCAGCCCAGGCACGGACTTGTTAACTGAAGCTTTCTTT; CDR3 protein: CASSPGTDLLTEAFF
clone size: .; J gene: TRBJ2-5; V gene: TRBV6-5; D gene: TRBD1; CDR3 DNA: TGTGCCAGCAGTACCCGGACAGGGTTGGAGACCCAGTACTTC; CDR3 protein: CASSTRTGLETQYF
clone size: few; J gene: TRBJ1-1; V gene: TRBV7-2; D gene: .; CDR3 DNA: TGTGCCAGCAGCTCCGAGCCCGGGAACACTGAAGCTTTCTTT; CDR3 protein: CASSSEPGNTEAFF
clone size: .; J gene: TRBJ2-7; V gene: TRBV28; D gene: TRBD2; CDR3 DNA: TGTGCCAGCAGCTCCCCGGGACTAGCGGGAAACGAGCAGTACTTC; CDR3 protein: CASSSPGLAGNEQYF
clone size: .; J gene: TRBJ1-5; V gene: TRBV19; D gene: .; CDR3 DNA: TGTGCCAGCCGTAGACAGGACCTGGGTCAGCCCCAGCATTTT; CDR3 protein: CASRRQDLGQPQHF
clone size: .; J gene: TRBJ2-7; V gene: TRBV4-1; D gene: .; CDR3 DNA: TGCGCCAGCAGCCAACCTACAGGGTCCTACGAGCAGTACTTC; CDR3 protein: CASSQPTGSYEQYF
clone size: once; J gene: TRBJ1-2; V gene: TRBV19; D gene: TRBD1; CDR3 DNA: TGTGCCAGTAGTCCGGGACAGTTTGGCTATGGCTACACCTTC; CDR3 protein: CASSPGQFGYGYTF
clone size: .; J gene: TRBJ2-7; V gene: TRBV12-3/TRBV12-4; D gene: .; CDR3 DNA: TGTGCCAGCAGCAACCTGCGCTCGGGAGAGCAGTACTTC; CDR3 protein: CASSNLRSGEQYF
clone size: once; J gene: TRBJ1-1; V gene: TRBV5-1; D gene: TRBD1; CDR3 DNA: TGCGCCAGCAGCATACAGGGGACGAACACTGAAGCTTTCTTT; CDR3 protein: CASSIQGTNTEAFF
clone size: .; J gene: TRBJ2-2; V gene: TRBV27; D gene: TRBD2; CDR3 DNA: TGTGCCAGCGGGGGGCTAGCGGGATCGAACACCGGGGAGCTGTTTTTT; CDR3 protein: CASGGLAGSNTGELFF
clone size: .; J gene: TRBJ2-3; V gene: TRBV7-2; D gene: .; CDR3 DNA: TGTGCCAGCAGCTTTACAGGAGATACGCAGTATTTT; CDR3 protein: CASSFTGDTQYF
clone size: .; J gene: TRBJ2-1; V gene: TRBV12-3/TRBV12-4; D gene: .; CDR3 DNA: TGTGCCAGCAGCCGGAAGACTAGTGATGAGCAGTTCTTC; CDR3 protein: CASSRKTSDEQFF
clone size: once; J gene: TRBJ1-4; V gene: TRBV18; D gene: .; CDR3 DNA: TGTGCCAGCTCACCGAACTGGGGAGGGGATGAAAAACTGTTTTTT; CDR3 protein: CASSPNWGGDEKLFF
clone size: .; J gene: TRBJ1-5; V gene: TRBV19; D gene: .; CDR3 DNA: TGTGCCAGTAGTGACAACATAAATAATCAGCCCCAGCATTTT; CDR3 protein: CASSDNINNQPQHF
clone size: .; J gene: TRBJ1-4; V gene: TRBV19; D gene: TRBD1; CDR3 DNA: TGTGCCAGTAGCCGACCCCAGGGGGTTGGTGAAAAACTGTTTTTT; CDR3 protein: CASSRPQGVGEKLFF
clone size: .; J gene: TRBJ1-2; V gene: TRBV7-2; D gene: .; CDR3 DNA: TGTGCCAGCAGCCCCGGGGGGGGCTTAGGCTACACCTTC; CDR3 protein: CASSPGGGLGYTF
clone size: .; J gene: TRBJ2-1; V gene: TRBV5-4; D gene: .; CDR3 DNA: TGTGCCAGCAGCTTGGGACTAGAGCAGTTCTTC; CDR3 protein: CASSLGLEQFF
clone size: .; J gene: TRBJ1-2; V gene: TRBV6-5; D gene: TRBD1; CDR3 DNA: TGTGCCAGCAGTTACCAGGACAGGGGAATTGGTGGCTACACCTTC; CDR3 protein: CASSYQDRGIGGYTF
clone size: .; J gene: TRBJ1-6; V gene: TRBV21-1; D gene: .; CDR3 DNA: TGTGCCAGCAGCACACCCGGACTACTAATACCCCTCCACTTT; CDR3 protein: CASSTPGLLIPLHF
clone size: .; J gene: TRBJ2-7; V gene: TRBV19; D gene: TRBD2; CDR3 DNA: TGTGCCAGTAGTCGACTCAGCGGGAGGGCCCCCTACGAGCAGTACTTC; CDR3 protein: CASSRLSGRAPYEQYF
clone size: .; J gene: TRBJ1-1; V gene: TRBV5-6; D gene: TRBD1; CDR3 DNA: TGTGCCAGCAGCTTGAGGTGGACAGGCCTTTCTGAAGCTTTCTTT; CDR3 protein: CASSLRWTGLSEAFF
clone size: .; J gene: TRBJ1-1; V gene: TRBV6-5; D gene: .; CDR3 DNA: TGTGCCAGCACCCAGGGGACGATGAACACTGAAGCTTTCTTT; CDR3 protein: CASTQGTMNTEAFF
clone size: .; J gene: TRBJ2-1; V gene: TRBV4-2; D gene: TRBD2; CDR3 DNA: TGTGCCAGCAGCCAATATGAACTAGCGACCAACAATGAGCAGTTCTTC; CDR3 protein: CASSQYELATNNEQFF
clone size: .; J gene: TRBJ2-1; V gene: TRBV3-1/TRBV3-2; D gene: .; CDR3 DNA: TGTGCCAGCAGCGCGGGCCTTTTTAGCTCCTACAATGAGCAGTTCTTC; CDR3 protein: CASSAGLFSSYNEQFF
clone size: .; J gene: TRBJ1-6; V gene: TRBV5-1; D gene: .; CDR3 DNA: TGCGCCAGCAGCTTGTCGGGTGACGCGCTTTCACCCCTCCACTTT; CDR3 protein: CASSLSGDALSPLHF
clone size: .; J gene: TRBJ2-7; V gene: TRBV15; D gene: .; CDR3 DNA: TGTGCCACCAGCAGAGACAGGGGAACTTACGAGCAGTACTTC; CDR3 protein: CATSRDRGTYEQYF
clone size: .; J gene: TRBJ2-7; V gene: TRBV28; D gene: TRBD1; CDR3 DNA: TGTGCCAGCAGTTTCCCAGGGGGTTCCTACGAGCAGTACTTC; CDR3 protein: CASSFPGGSYEQYF
clone size: .; J gene: TRBJ1-4; V gene: TRBV5-5; D gene: TRBD1; CDR3 DNA: TGTGCCAGCACCCTAACGCCGGGACAGACAAATGAAAAACTGTTTTTT; CDR3 protein: CASTLTPGQTNEKLFF
clone size: .; J gene: TRBJ1-4; V gene: TRBV12-3/TRBV12-4; D gene: TRBD1; CDR3 DNA: TGTGCCAGCAGTTTGGGACAGGGGGAAAAACTGTTTTTT; CDR3 protein: CASSLGQGEKLFF
clone size: .; J gene: TRBJ2-2; V gene: TRBV11-2; D gene: TRBD1; CDR3 DNA: TGTGCCAGCAGCCAAAACATAGACAGGGCCGGGGAGCTGTTTTTT; CDR3 protein: CASSQNIDRAGELFF
clone size: .; J gene: TRBJ2-3; V gene: TRBV10-3; D gene: .; CDR3 DNA: TGTGCCATCAGTGTAGTGTGGACAGATACGCAGTATTTT; CDR3 protein: CAISVVWTDTQYF
clone size: .; J gene: TRBJ1-1; V gene: TRBV5-1; D gene: .; CDR3 DNA: TGCGCCAGCAGTCTGGGGGGTATTGAAGCTTTCTTT; CDR3 protein: CASSLGGIEAFF
clone size: once; J gene: TRBJ2-7; V gene: TRBV5-1; D gene: .; CDR3 DNA: TGCGCCAGCAGCTCAGGACAGACCTACGAGCAGTACTTC; CDR3 protein: CASSSGQTYEQYF